One and the same sample provided the 31 T cell receptor beta chains below, sequenced in a study of shared clonotypes between healthy human individuals. The table came from immunoSEQ multiplex PCR; TCRdb's copy has only in-frame clones and leaves some out. The sample yields about 2.1 million clones, over 85% seen once. It was CD45RO-negative cells, positively selected for CCR7, that made up naive CD8 cells, with terminally differentiated effector memory CD45RA+ cells excluded. Sequenced: naive CD8+ T cells from PBMCs. Source of these receptors: a man between 18 and 29 years old in good health. Some clones in this sample may be carry-over from other donors' samples.

This chain joins TRBV7-8 and TRBJ2-7; D gene uncertain. Germline values: CDR1 SGHVS, CDR2 FQNEAQ. V dropped 2 bases and J dropped 0 bases, with 8 bases sitting between them. The CDR3 loop spans 14 amino acids. CDR3 nucleotides: TGTGCCAGCAGCTTAAATGGCGGCTCCTACGAGCAGTACTTC. The encoded protein is CASSLNGGSYEQYF.

The chain is built from TRBV13 and TRBJ1-5, with unresolved D. Trimming took 5 bases from V and 3 from J, leaving 11 bases between them. This CDR3 has 14 residues. The germline V gene encodes CDR1 PRHDT and CDR2 FYEKMQ (reference sequence). The CDR3 region has the DNA TGTGCCAGCAGCCAAAGGACGGCCAATCAGCCCCAGCATTTT. Its protein is CASSQRTANQPQHF.

The chain uses TRBV29-1 and TRBJ1-3; TRBD1 matches 7 bases. The CDR3 runs to 13 residues. The V gene's germline CDR1 is SQVTM and CDR2 ANQGSEA. V trimming: 7 bases; J trimming: 3 bases; junction bases outside the gene matches: 6. Here the CDR3 reads CSGNDRDGNTIYF. DNA for the CDR3: TGCAGCGGGAATGACAGGGATGGAAACACCATATATTTT.

A single count supports this clone. The chain couples TRBV5-1 to TRBJ1-1, with D maybe TRBD1 (6 bases). Germline lookup yields CDR1 SGHRS and CDR2 YFSETQ. V lost 4 bases to trimming and J lost 0 bases, with 19 bases between them. The CDR3 runs 17 residues. The CDR3 region is CASSVGQTISMNTEAFF. The CDR3, as DNA: TGCGCCAGCAGCGTAGGACAGACAATATCCATGAACACTGAAGCTTTCTTT.

The rearrangement uses TRBV28 and TRBJ2-2; D is possibly TRBD1 (7 bases). Germline assignment: CDR1 MDHEN and CDR2 SYDVKM. The CDR3 is 13 residues long. CDR3 protein: CACEQGGTGELFF. CDR3 in DNA: TGTGCATGCGAGCAGGGGGGCACCGGGGAGCTGTTTTTT.

The rearrangement joins TRBV7-9 to TRBJ2-3, with D perhaps matching TRBD2 (6 bases). Per the germline V gene, CDR1 is SEHNR and CDR2 is FQNEAQ (reference sequence). The CDR3 runs 16 residues. V gave up 2 bases and J gave up 3 bases, with 15 bases separating them. The CDR3 DNA reads TGTGCCAGCAGCTTAATCCCCCTAGCGATGACAGATACGCAGTATTTT. Encoded protein: CASSLIPLAMTDTQYF.

This clone was picked up one time. This chain uses TRBV5-6 with TRBJ1-1; D is ambiguous. The CDR3 runs 12 residues. The V gene lost 2 bases and the J gene lost 8 bases, with 10 bases spanning the gap. From germline, CDR1 is SGHDT and CDR2 YYEEEE. The CDR3 DNA sequence: TGTGCCAGCAGCTTCGGCGGATGGGAAGCTTTCTTT. Its protein product is CASSFGGWEAFF.

The rearrangement links TRBV4-1 to TRBJ1-1; TRBD1 agrees at 7 bases. Losses at the gene ends were 3 bases for V and 3 bases for J; bases not matched to a gene: 7. The CDR3 is 15 amino acids. CDR1 and CDR2 (germline): MGHRA, YSYEKL. The CDR3 spells CASSQTGTADTEAFF. CDR3 DNA: TGCGCCAGCAGCCAGACTGGGACAGCAGACACTGAAGCTTTCTTT.

This chain links TRBV11-2 with TRBJ2-2, with D hard to call. V was pared by 2 bases and J by 7 bases, with 5 bases between. Germline V gene data show CDR1 as SGHAT and CDR2 as FQNNGV. The CDR3 has 12 residues. CDR3 DNA sequence: TGTGCCAGCAGCTTATTCGGCGGGGAGCTGTTTTTT. Protein product: CASSLFGGELFF. Full variable domain (missing parts from reference TRBV11-2 and TRBJ2-2): EAGVAQSPRYKIIEKRQSVAFWCNPISGHATLYWYQQILGQGPKLLIQFQNNGVVDDSQLPKDRFSAERLKGVDSTLKIQPAKLEDSAVYLCASSLFGGELFFGEGSRLTVL.

J is TRBJ2-7 and V is TRBV27, with a weak D call TRBD2 (5 bases). Germline V CDR1 and CDR2: MNHEY, SMNVEV (reference sequence). This CDR3 is 13 amino acids long. V was pared by 5 bases and J by 5 bases, with 13 bases between. The CDR3 region has the DNA TGTGCCAGCAGTCTAACTAGTATCCACGAGCAGTACTTC. It codes for CASSLTSIHEQYF.

The chain uses TRBV19 and TRBJ2-3; D is perhaps TRBD1 or TRBD2 (5 bases each). CDR3 length: 16 residues. CDR1 is LNHDA and CDR2 is SQIVND in the germline V gene (reference sequence). Between the trimmed V and J ends, which lost 1 base and 4 bases, there was a span of 15 bases. Written as DNA, the CDR3 is TGTGCCAGTAGTATAGGCCTGAAGACGGGGCCAGATACGCAGTATTTT. Its protein product is CASSIGLKTGPDTQYF.

The gene calls are TRBV28 and TRBJ2-1, with D perhaps given as TRBD1 or TRBD2 (6 bases each). The V end lost 10 bases, the J end lost 4 bases, and 20 bases lay between the germline ends. The length of the CDR3 is 15 residues. CDR1 MDHEN and CDR2 SYDVKM come from the germline V gene. CDR3 loop: CATRERGASYNEQFF. The CDR3 region has the DNA TGTGCCACCCGAGAGAGGGGGGCTTCATACAATGAGCAGTTCTTC.

The chain recombines TRBV14 with TRBJ2-3; possibly TRBD2 for D (5 bases). CDR3 length equals 15 residues. Germline CDR1 SGHDN, CDR2 FVKESK. With 4 bases removed from V and 3 bases from J, the gap between germline ends came to 14 bases. The chain's CDR3 is CASSPLEERTDTQYF. Written as DNA, the CDR3 is TGTGCCAGCAGCCCTTTAGAGGAGCGGACAGATACGCAGTATTTT.

This rearrangement joins TRBV6-1 to TRBJ1-2; D gene uncertain. Trimming removed 3 bases at V and 2 bases at J, with 16 bases between. Germline V gene data show CDR1 as MNHNS and CDR2 as SASEGT. The CDR3 is 16 amino acids. DNA for the CDR3: TGTGCCAGCAGTGATTACAGACGCGCAGGAAACTATGGCTACACCTTC. It codes for CASSDYRRAGNYGYTF.

The chain recombines TRBV27 with TRBJ2-3; D not resolved. The germline V and J ends were trimmed by 5 bases and 0 bases, with 12 bases remaining between them. CDR3 length: 15 residues. Germline V gene data show CDR1 as MNHEY and CDR2 as SMNVEV (reference sequence). The CDR3 spells CASSPNLGSTDTQYF. CDR3 in DNA: TGTGCCAGCAGTCCCAATTTGGGAAGCACAGATACGCAGTATTTT.

This chain links TRBV27 with TRBJ1-2, with D maybe TRBD1 (6 bases). Germline V gives CDR1 MNHEY, CDR2 SMNVEV (reference sequence). Trimming stripped 6 bases from V and 4 bases from J, with 18 bases between. The CDR3 loop spans 15 amino acids. The CDR3 loop is CASSLTLGGTYGYTF. The CDR3 DNA is TGTGCCAGCAGCCTCACGTTGGGGGGCACCTATGGCTACACCTTC.

CDR3 residues: CAGRQGSPTEAFF. Here the CDR3 DNA reads TGTGCCGGACGCCAGGGGTCTCCCACTGAAGCTTTCTTT. V is TRBV30 and J is TRBJ1-1; weak D call: TRBD1 (6 bases). Per the germline V gene, CDR1 is GTSNPN and CDR2 is SVGIG (reference sequence). With 8 bases removed from V and 4 bases from J, the gap between germline ends came to 17 bases. There are 13 residues in the CDR3.

This chain uses TRBV6-4 with TRBJ2-1; 9 nucleotides line up with TRBD2. The V segment lost 0 bases and the J segment 7 bases; nucleotides outside the gene matches: 4. CDR1 and CDR2 from the germline V gene are MRHNA and SNTAGT. The CDR3 extends over 15 amino acids. CDR3 residues: CASSDSTSGRNEQFF. CDR3 coding DNA: TGTGCCAGCAGTGACTCGACTAGCGGTAGGAATGAGCAGTTCTTC.

The sample holds one count of this clone. CDR3 in amino acids: CASSQDLKGGPKNIQYF. The CDR3 bases are TGCGCCAGCAGCCAAGATCTGAAAGGGGGGCCCAAAAACATTCAGTACTTC. The chain employs TRBV4-1 and TRBJ2-4; possibly TRBD1 or TRBD2 for D (6 bases each). Trimming cost V 0 bases and J 2 bases, with 14 bases left between them. This CDR3 has 17 amino acids. The germline CDR1 and CDR2 sequences are MGHRA and YSYEKL.

As for this clone: The same CDR3 also results from other DNA sequences found in this sample. The CDR3 region has the DNA TGCAGCGTTGAAGGAATTTACAATGAGCAGTTCTTC. As protein: CSVEGIYNEQFF. This chain connects TRBV29-1 to TRBJ2-1, with no clear D. V was pared by 1 base and J by 4 bases, with 5 bases between. CDR1 and CDR2 from the germline V gene are SQVTM and ANQGSEA. This CDR3 comprises 12 residues.

V gene TRBV7-8 combines with J gene TRBJ2-7, with 8 bases lining up with TRBD2. The trim removed 2 bases at V and 6 bases at J, leaving 15 bases unmatched. Per the germline V gene, CDR1 is SGHVS and CDR2 is FQNEAQ. The length of the CDR3 is 17 residues. The CDR3 region is CASSLSPGLAGLGEQYF. The CDR3, as DNA: TGTGCCAGCAGCTTATCCCCCGGGCTAGCGGGTCTGGGCGAGCAGTACTTC. Using reference TRBV7-8 and TRBJ2-7 for the parts outside the CDR3, the full variable domain is GAGVSQSPRYKVAKRGQDVALRCDPISGHVSLFWYQQALGQGPEFLTYFQNEAQLDKSGLPSDRFFAERPEGSVSTLKIQRTQQEDSAVYLCASSLSPGLAGLGEQYFGPGTRLTVT.

This clone has a single count. J is TRBJ2-7 and V is TRBV7-9, with 7 bases aligning to TRBD2. J was trimmed by 5 bases and V by 0 bases; bases with no gene match: 7. Germline V gives CDR1 SEHNR, CDR2 FQNEAQ (reference sequence). CDR3 length: 15 residues. CDR3 sequence: CASSLARGGSDEQYF. The CDR3 coding sequence is TGTGCCAGCAGCTTAGCGCGCGGCGGGAGCGACGAGCAGTACTTC.

This chain joins TRBV30 and TRBJ2-3; D not certain. Germline CDR1 GTSNPN, CDR2 SVGIG (reference sequence). The CDR3 length is 15 residues. V was clipped by 2 bases and J by 1 base, with 13 bases between them. The CDR3 DNA sequence: TGTGCCTGGAGTCCGGAGCCCCCGGGCACAGATACGCAGTATTTT. This sequence encodes CAWSPEPPGTDTQYF.

This clone was counted a single time. The chain carries TRBV14 and TRBJ2-7; 7 nucleotides align to TRBD2. This CDR3 has 17 residues. Germline loops: CDR1 SGHDN, CDR2 FVKESK. V dropped 0 bases and J dropped 7; count of bases not matched to a gene: 15. In nucleotides, the CDR3 is TGTGCCAGCAGCCAAGAATATCTACGGTTGGCCGGGGGGGAGCAGTACTTC. As protein: CASSQEYLRLAGGEQYF. Variable domain in full (rest from reference TRBV14 and TRBJ2-7): EAGVTQFPSHSVIEKGQTVTLRCDPISGHDNLYWYRRVMGKEIKFLLHFVKESKQDESGMPNNRFLAERTGGTYSTLKVQPAELEDSGVYFCASSQEYLRLAGGEQYFGPGTRLTVT.

The V and J genes are TRBV6-1 and TRBJ2-7, with 14 bases lining up with TRBD2. V trimming: 6 bases; J trimming: 6 bases; junction bases outside the gene matches: 1. Per germline, CDR1 MNHNS and CDR2 SASEGT. This CDR3 comprises 13 residues. This chain's CDR3 is CASRGLAGAEQYF. The CDR3 DNA reads TGTGCCAGCAGGGGACTAGCGGGAGCCGAGCAGTACTTC.

V is TRBV9 and J is TRBJ1-2; perhaps TRBD1 as D (5 bases). Between the trimmed V and J ends, which lost 4 bases and 6 bases, there was a span of 16 bases. The CDR3 extends over 14 amino acids. Germline CDR1 reads SGDLS; CDR2 reads YYNGEE. The CDR3 DNA sequence: TGTGCCAGCAGCTGGCAGGGTGGAATTGATGGCTACACCTTC. Its protein is CASSWQGGIDGYTF.

The genes are TRBV2 and TRBJ2-7; 10 positions match TRBD2. The CDR3 spans 13 residues. Germline CDR1 and CDR2: SNHLY and FYNNEI. The trim removed 7 bases at V and 4 bases at J, leaving 4 bases unmatched. CDR3: CASTELAGYEQYF. The CDR3, as DNA: TGTGCCAGCACCGAACTAGCGGGATACGAGCAGTACTTC.

The chain joins TRBV19 to TRBJ1-5, with 9 bases identical to TRBD1. CDR3 length: 18 amino acids. The J segment lost 7 bases and the V segment lost 7 bases, leaving 20 bases of the junction unmatched. From germline, CDR1 is LNHDA and CDR2 SQIVND (reference sequence). This CDR3 reads CASTPLWDRVVVGQPQHF. CDR3 nucleotide sequence: TGTGCCAGTACCCCCCTGTGGGACAGGGTGGTTGTTGGACAGCCCCAGCATTTT.

For this clone: Distinct nucleotide sequences in the sample also encode this CDR3. The rearrangement links TRBV4-3 to TRBJ2-7; TRBD2 matches 11 bases. This CDR3 is built from 14 residues. The ends lost 1 base at V and 7 bases at J; junction bases unmatched: 3. CDR1 LGHNA and CDR2 YSLEER come from the germline V gene. CDR3: CASSQGLAGLEQYF. For the CDR3, the DNA is TGCGCCAGCAGCCAAGGACTAGCGGGATTGGAGCAGTACTTC.

Regarding this clone: The sample carries other DNA sequences with the same CDR3. CDR3 bases: TGTGCCAGCAGTGAAAGGGCGGGAGGCTCCTACAATGAGCAGTTCTTC. This translates into CASSERAGGSYNEQFF. This sequence joins TRBV2 and TRBJ2-1; 8 positions agree with TRBD2. CDR1 is SNHLY, CDR2 FYNNEI, per germline. The junction had 3 bases not matched to a gene; V was cut back by 2 bases and J by 0 bases. This CDR3 has 16 amino acids. Looking up the rest from reference TRBV2 and TRBJ2-1 gives the full variable domain: EPEVTQTPSHQVTQMGQEVILRCVPISNHLYFYWYRQILGQKVEFLVSFYNNEISEKSEIFDDQFSVERPDGSNFTLKIRSTKLEDSAMYFCASSERAGGSYNEQFFGPGTRLTVL.

Concerning this clone itself: A junction boundary mismatches the germline segment, possibly from a read error. This chain connects TRBV9 to TRBJ1-2, with 11 bases aligning to TRBD1. Germline loops: CDR1 SGDLS, CDR2 YYNGEE. This CDR3 has 13 residues. The CDR3 protein is CASSVRDRGFPGF. The CDR3 nucleotides are TGTGCCAGCAGCGTCCGGGACAGGGGGTTCCCGGGCTTC.